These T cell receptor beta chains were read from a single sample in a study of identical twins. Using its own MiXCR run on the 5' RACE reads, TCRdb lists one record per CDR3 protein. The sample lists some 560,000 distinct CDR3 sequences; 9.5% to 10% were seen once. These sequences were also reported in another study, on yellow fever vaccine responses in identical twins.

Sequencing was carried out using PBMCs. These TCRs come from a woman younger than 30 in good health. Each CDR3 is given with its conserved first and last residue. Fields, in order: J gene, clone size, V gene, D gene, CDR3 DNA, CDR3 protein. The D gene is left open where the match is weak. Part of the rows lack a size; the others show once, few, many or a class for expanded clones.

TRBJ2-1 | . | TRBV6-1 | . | TGTGCCAGCAGTCCCCAGGGGGGGGCCTACAATGAGCAGTTCTTC | CASSPQGGAYNEQFF
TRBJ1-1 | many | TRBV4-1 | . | TGCGCCAGCAGCCACACGGGCCGAAACACTGAAGCTTTCTTT | CASSHTGRNTEAFF
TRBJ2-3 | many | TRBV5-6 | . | TGTGCCAGCAGCTTGGTCGCCAGCACAGATACGCAGTATTTT | CASSLVASTDTQYF
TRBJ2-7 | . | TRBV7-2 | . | TGTGCCAGCAGCTTCGCTGGTGCCTCCTACGAGCAGTACTTC | CASSFAGASYEQYF
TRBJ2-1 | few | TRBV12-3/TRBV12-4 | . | TGTGCCAGCACCAAGGGGGGGGCCTACAATGAGCAGTTCTTC | CASTKGGAYNEQFF
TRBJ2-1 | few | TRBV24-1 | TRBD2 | TGTGCCACCAGTGATATTACTAGCGGGGAATATTACAATGAGCAGTTCTTC | CATSDITSGEYYNEQFF
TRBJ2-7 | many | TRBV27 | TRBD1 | TGTGCCAGCAGTTGGGGGGACAGGGAGAACGAGCAGTACTTC | CASSWGDRENEQYF
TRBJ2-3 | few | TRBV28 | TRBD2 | TGTGCCAGCAGTTTAGGCGGGGGACCGGGCACAGATACGCAGTATTTT | CASSLGGGPGTDTQYF
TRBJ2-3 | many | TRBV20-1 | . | TGCAGTGCTAGTCGCGAGGGGGGGCTCACAGATACGCAGTATTTT | CSASREGGLTDTQYF
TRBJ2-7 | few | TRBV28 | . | TGTGCCAGCAGCCCCCAAAGCGGGCTCCGCTCCTACGAGCAGTACTTC | CASSPQSGLRSYEQYF
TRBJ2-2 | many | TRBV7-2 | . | TGTGCCAGCAGCCAACGGACCGGCAACACCGGGGAGCTGTTTTTT | CASSQRTGNTGELFF
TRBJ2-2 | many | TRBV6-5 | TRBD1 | TGTGCCAGCAGTTACGACAGGGGGGTGGCCGGGGAGCTGTTTTTT | CASSYDRGVAGELFF
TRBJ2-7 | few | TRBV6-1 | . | TGTGCCAGCAGTGACGGGTCGGGGATCCACGAGCAGTACTTC | CASSDGSGIHEQYF
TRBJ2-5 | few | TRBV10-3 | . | TGTGCCATCAGTGGCGGCAGGTTGGGAGAGACCCAGTACTTC | CAISGGRLGETQYF
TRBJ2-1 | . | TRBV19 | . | TGTGCCAGTAGTAACGGACAAAATTCCTACAATGAGCAGTTCTTC | CASSNGQNSYNEQFF
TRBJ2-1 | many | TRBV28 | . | TGTGCCAGCACTATTAGCTTGGGGAGCGCACGGGATGAGCAGTTCTTC | CASTISLGSARDEQFF
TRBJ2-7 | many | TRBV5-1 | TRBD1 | TGCGCCAGCAGCTTGGGAAGGACAGGGGACGAGCAGTACTTC | CASSLGRTGDEQYF
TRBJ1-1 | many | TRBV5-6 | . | TGTGCCAGCAGCTTTAGGGCTAGCAACACTGAAGCTTTCTTT | CASSFRASNTEAFF
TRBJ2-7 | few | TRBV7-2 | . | TGTGCCGCCTCAGTAGCAGGCGGGTACGAGCAGTACTTC | CAASVAGGYEQYF
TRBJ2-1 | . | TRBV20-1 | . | TGCAGTGCTCGGGGAGGAGCGGGACATTACAATGAGCAGTTCTTC | CSARGGAGHYNEQFF
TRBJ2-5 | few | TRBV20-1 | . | TGCAGTGCTTACAGGGGAGGCAAAGAGACCCAGTACTTC | CSAYRGGKETQYF
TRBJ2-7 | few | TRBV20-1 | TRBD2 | TGCAGTGCTAGAGATAGGGTATCCGTCGCTAGCGGGAGGTACGAGCAGTACTTC | CSARDRVSVASGRYEQYF
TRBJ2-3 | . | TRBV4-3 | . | TGCGCCAGCAGCCAAGATAGTCGGAGTACAGATACGCAGTATTTT | CASSQDSRSTDTQYF
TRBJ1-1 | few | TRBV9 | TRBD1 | TGTGCCAGCAGCTTCCGGACAGGAGAGAACACTGAAGCTTTCTTT | CASSFRTGENTEAFF
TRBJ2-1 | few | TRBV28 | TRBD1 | TGTGCCAGCAGTCCCGGATCTCTAACAGGGGACAATGAGCAGTTCTTC | CASSPGSLTGDNEQFF
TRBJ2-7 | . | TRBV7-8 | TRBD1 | TGTGCCAGCAGCTCTACCCGGGACAGTCGGGAGCAGTACTTC | CASSSTRDSREQYF
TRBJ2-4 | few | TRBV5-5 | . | TGTGCCAGCAGCTTGCCTAACAATATAGCCAAAAACATTCAGTACTTC | CASSLPNNIAKNIQYF
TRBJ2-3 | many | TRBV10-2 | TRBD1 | TGCGCCAGCAGTTTCGACAGGGACGGGACAGATACGCAGTATTTT | CASSFDRDGTDTQYF
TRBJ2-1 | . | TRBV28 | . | TGTGCCAGCGGGAGGTCCAAGGAGCAGTTCTTC | CASGRSKEQFF
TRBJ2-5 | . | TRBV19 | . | TGTGCCAGTAGTATAGAGGTGACGGGGGGCAGGGAGACCCAGTACTTC | CASSIEVTGGRETQYF
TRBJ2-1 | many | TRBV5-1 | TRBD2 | TGCGCCAGCAGTTCGGGACTAGCGGGGGTGAATGAGCAGTTCTTC | CASSSGLAGVNEQFF
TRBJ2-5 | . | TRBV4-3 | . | TGCGCCAGCAGCCCATCCCCCTGGTGGTCAATTGGGACCGGACAAGAGACCCAGTACTTC | CASSPSPWWSIGTGQETQYF
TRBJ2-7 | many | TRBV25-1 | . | TGTGCCAGCAGTGAATTCAGGGGATCCTACGAGCAGTACTTC | CASSEFRGSYEQYF
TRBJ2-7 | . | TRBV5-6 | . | TGTGCCAGCAGCTTGGCGGGTTTTGGCGAGCAGTACTTC | CASSLAGFGEQYF
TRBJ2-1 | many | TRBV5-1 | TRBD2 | TGCGCCAGCAGCCCACTAGCGTTCCGAAATGAGCAGTTCTTC | CASSPLAFRNEQFF
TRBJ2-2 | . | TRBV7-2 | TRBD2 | TGTGCCAGCAGCTCCCTAGCGGGAGGGCCGGGCACCGGGGAGCTGTTTTTT | CASSSLAGGPGTGELFF
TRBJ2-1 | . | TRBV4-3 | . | TGCGCCAGCAGCCAAGTCTACGGCTACAATGAGCAGTTCTTC | CASSQVYGYNEQFF
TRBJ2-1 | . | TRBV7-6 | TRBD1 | TGTGCCAGCAGTCCAGGGGGTGGGGTCTCCTACAATGAGCAGTTCTTC | CASSPGGGVSYNEQFF
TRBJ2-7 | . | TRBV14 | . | TGTGCCAGCAGCCAAGTGCCTGTTACGGCGAGCTCCTACGAGCAGTACTTC | CASSQVPVTASSYEQYF
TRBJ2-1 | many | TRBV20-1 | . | TGCAGTGTTTCGGGTGGTGAGCAGTTCTTC | CSVSGGEQFF
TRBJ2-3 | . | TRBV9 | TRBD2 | TGTGCCAGCGCACCGACTAGCGGGAAGGATACGCAGTATTTT | CASAPTSGKDTQYF
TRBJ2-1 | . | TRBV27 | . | TGTGCCAGCAGTTTTGGGGGGTTTGTTGGTAAATATGAGCAGTTCTTC | CASSFGGFVGKYEQFF
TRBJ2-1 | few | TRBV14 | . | TGTGCCAGCAGCTCCACCCCGAGCCACAATGAGCAGTTCTTC | CASSSTPSHNEQFF
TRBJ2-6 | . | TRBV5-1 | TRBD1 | TGCGCCAGCAGCTTGCGGACAGGGGGCAGTAGCTCTGGGGCCAACGTCCTGACTTTC | CASSLRTGGSSSGANVLTF
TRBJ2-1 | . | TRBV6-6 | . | TGTGCCAGCAGTTACTTGGGAATCAATGAGCAGTTCTTC | CASSYLGINEQFF
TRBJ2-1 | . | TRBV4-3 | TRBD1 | TGCGCCAGCAGCCAAGAATTGGGACAGGGTTGGTATGAGCAGTTCTTC | CASSQELGQGWYEQFF
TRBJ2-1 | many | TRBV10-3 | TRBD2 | TGTGCCATCAGTGAGATTCGCGGGAGGGAAAGAGGCAATGAGCAGTTCTTC | CAISEIRGRERGNEQFF
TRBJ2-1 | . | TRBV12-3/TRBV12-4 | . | TGTGCCAGCAGTTTATCAGCAGGGGCGTTCTTC | CASSLSAGAFF
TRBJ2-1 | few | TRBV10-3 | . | TGTGCCATCACTGGGGACCCAAGCTACAATGAGCAGTTCTTC | CAITGDPSYNEQFF
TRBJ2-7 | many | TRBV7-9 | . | TGTGCCAGCAGCTTACGGGACAAAGACTACGAGCAGTACTTC | CASSLRDKDYEQYF
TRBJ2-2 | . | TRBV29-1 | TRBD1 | TGCAGCGGACCGGACAGGGACACCGGGGAGCTGTTTTTT | CSGPDRDTGELFF
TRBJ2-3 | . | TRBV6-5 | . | TGTGCCAGCAGTTACAGAACTAGCCGCACAGATACGCAGTATTTT | CASSYRTSRTDTQYF
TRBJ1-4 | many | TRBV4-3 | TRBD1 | TGCGCCAGCAGCCAAGTTCAGGGGGCAGAGGGTAATGAAAAACTGTTTTTT | CASSQVQGAEGNEKLFF
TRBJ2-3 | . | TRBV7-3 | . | TGTGCCAGCAGCCCGTCACTGGCGGGGACAGATACGCAGTATTTT | CASSPSLAGTDTQYF
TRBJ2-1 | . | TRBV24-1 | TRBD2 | TGTGCCACCTCCGGACTAGCGGGAGTAGGAAAGGCTCTACGCAATGAGCAGTTCTTC | CATSGLAGVGKALRNEQFF
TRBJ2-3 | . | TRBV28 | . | TGTGCCAGCAGTTTGGTGACTGGACATTCAGATACGCAGTATTTT | CASSLVTGHSDTQYF
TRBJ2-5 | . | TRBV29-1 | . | TGCAGCGGGGGACCCCAAGAGACCCAGTACTTC | CSGGPQETQYF
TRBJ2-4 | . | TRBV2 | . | TGTGCCAGCGAGCCCTCAATAGCCAAAAACATTCAGTACTTC | CASEPSIAKNIQYF
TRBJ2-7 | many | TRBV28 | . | TGTGCCAGCAGTTTACTTAGGGGGTACGAGCAGTACTTC | CASSLLRGYEQYF
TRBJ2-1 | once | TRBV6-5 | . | TGTGCCAGCAGTTACACGGCCTACAATGAGCAGTTCTTC | CASSYTAYNEQFF